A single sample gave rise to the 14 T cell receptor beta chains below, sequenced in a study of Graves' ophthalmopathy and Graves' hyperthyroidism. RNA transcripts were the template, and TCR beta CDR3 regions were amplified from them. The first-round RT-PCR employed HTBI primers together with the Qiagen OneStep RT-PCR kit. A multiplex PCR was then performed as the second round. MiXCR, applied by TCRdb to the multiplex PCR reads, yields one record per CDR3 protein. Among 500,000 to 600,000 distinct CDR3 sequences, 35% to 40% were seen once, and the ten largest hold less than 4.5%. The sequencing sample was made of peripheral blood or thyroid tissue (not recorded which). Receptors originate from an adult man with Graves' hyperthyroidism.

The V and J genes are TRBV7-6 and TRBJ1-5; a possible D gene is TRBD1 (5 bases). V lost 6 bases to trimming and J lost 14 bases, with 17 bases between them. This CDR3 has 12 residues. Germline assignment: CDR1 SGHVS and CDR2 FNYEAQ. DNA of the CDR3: TGTGCCAGCAGTCCCCTAGCGGGAGGGGAGCATTTT. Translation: CASSPLAGGEHF.

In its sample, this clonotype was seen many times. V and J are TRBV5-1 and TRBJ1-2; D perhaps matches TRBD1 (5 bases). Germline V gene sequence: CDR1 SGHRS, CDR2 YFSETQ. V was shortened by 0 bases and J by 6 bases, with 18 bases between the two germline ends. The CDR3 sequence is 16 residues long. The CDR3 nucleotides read TGCGCCAGCAGCTTGGGGACCTCAGTGGGGACGAATGGCTACACCTTC. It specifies CASSLGTSVGTNGYTF.

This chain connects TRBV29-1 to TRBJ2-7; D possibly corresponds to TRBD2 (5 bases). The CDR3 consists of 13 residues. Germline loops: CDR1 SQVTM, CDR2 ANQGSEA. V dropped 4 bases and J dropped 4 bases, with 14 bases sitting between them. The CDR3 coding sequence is TGCAGCGTTGTCTTCGGGGTACCGTACGAGCAGTACTTC. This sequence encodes CSVVFGVPYEQYF.

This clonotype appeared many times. The chain's CDR3 is CASSEGILFSGTYEQYF. The CDR3 DNA reads as TGTGCCAGCAGTGAAGGAATTCTATTTAGCGGTACCTACGAGCAGTACTTC. The V gene is TRBV2, the J gene TRBJ2-7; D perhaps matches TRBD2 (6 bases). This CDR3 comprises 17 residues. Germline CDR1 and CDR2: SNHLY and FYNNEI. V was cut by 1 base and J by 2 bases, with 18 bases left in between.

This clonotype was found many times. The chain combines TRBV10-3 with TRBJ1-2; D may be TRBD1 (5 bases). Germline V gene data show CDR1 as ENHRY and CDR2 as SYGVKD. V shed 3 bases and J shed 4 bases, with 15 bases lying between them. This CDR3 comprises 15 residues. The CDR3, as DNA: TGTGCCATCAGTGATCTCCGGGACCGGGGCTATGGCTACACCTTC. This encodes CAISDLRDRGYGYTF.

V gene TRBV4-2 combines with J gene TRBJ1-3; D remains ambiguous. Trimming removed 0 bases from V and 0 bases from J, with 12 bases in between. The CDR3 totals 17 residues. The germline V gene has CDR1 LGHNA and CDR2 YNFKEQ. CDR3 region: CASSQEGGRTSGNTIYF. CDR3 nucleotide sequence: TGTGCCAGCAGCCAAGAAGGTGGGAGGACCTCTGGAAACACCATATATTTT.

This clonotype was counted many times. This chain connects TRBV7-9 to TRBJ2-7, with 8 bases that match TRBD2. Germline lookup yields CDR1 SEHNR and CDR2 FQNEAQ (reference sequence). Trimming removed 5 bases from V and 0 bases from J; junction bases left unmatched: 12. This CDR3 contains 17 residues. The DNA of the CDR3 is TGTGCCAGCAGCCAAGGTCGCGCGGGGGGTCGCTCCTACGAGCAGTACTTC. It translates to CASSQGRAGGRSYEQYF.

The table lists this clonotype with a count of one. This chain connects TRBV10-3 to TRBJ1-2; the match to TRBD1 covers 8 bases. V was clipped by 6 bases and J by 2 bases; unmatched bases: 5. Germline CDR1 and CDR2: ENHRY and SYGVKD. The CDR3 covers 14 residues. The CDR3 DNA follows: TGTGCCATCAGGGACAGGGTCGGGAACTATGGCTACACCTTC. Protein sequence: CAIRDRVGNYGYTF.

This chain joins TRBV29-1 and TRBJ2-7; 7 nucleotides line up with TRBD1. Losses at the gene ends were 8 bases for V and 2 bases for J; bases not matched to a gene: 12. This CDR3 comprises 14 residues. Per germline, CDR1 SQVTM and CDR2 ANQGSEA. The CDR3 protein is CSSPPDRRAYEQYF. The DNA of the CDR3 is TGCAGCTCACCACCGGACAGGCGAGCCTACGAGCAGTACTTC.

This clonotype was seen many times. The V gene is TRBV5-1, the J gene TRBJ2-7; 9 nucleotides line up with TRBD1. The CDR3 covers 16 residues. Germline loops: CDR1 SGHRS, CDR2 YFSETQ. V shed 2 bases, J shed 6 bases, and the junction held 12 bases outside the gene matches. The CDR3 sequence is CASSLSSWGQGFEQYF. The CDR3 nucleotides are TGCGCCAGCAGCTTATCCTCATGGGGACAGGGTTTCGAGCAGTACTTC.

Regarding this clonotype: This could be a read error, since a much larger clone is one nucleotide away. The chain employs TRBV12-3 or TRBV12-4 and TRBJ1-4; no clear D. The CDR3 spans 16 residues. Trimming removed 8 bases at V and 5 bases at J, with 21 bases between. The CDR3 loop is CASGPRSKGYNEKLFF. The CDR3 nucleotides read TGTGCCAGCGGCCCTCGCAGCAAGGGTTACAATGAAAAACTGTTTTTT.

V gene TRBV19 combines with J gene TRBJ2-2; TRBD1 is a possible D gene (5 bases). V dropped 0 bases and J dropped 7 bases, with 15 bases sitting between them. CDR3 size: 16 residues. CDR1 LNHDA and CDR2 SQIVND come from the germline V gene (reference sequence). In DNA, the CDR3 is TGTGCCAGTAGTATAGAGGGTCGATCGGACATCGGGGAGCTGTTTTTT. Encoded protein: CASSIEGRSDIGELFF.

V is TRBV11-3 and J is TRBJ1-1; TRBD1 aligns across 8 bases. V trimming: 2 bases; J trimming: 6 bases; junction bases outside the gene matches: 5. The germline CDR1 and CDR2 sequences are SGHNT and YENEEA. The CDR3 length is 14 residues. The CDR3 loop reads CASSLTGGRAEAFF. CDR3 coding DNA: TGTGCCAGCAGCTTAACAGGGGGTCGGGCTGAAGCTTTCTTT.

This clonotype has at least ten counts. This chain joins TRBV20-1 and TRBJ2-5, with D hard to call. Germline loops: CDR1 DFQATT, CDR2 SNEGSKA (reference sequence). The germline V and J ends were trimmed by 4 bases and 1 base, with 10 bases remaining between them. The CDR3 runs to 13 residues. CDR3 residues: CSANVYSQETQYF. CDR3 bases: TGCAGTGCTAATGTATACTCCCAAGAGACCCAGTACTTC.